A selection of T cell receptor beta chains follows, all from one sample in a study of control samples from healthy donors and cancer patients. The assay was immunoSEQ multiplex PCR, and TCRdb's table has in-frame clones only and misses some. The data hold 100,000 to 150,000 clones, with approximately 92% observed a single time. Sequencing input: blood. These receptor sequences come from a middle-aged man in good health. Both conserved end residues are part of each CDR3. The order of the fields is D gene, V gene, clone size, J gene, CDR3 protein, CDR3 DNA. The D gene is left open where the match is weak. Some rows have no size entry. The others give once, few or many, or a class for an expanded clone.

>TRBD1|TRBV10-3|NA|TRBJ2-1
CAISGTGDNEQFF
TGTGCCATCAGTGGGACAGGGGACAATGAGCAGTTCTTC
>TRBD2|TRBV18|NA|TRBJ2-1
CASSSRAQRGGSSYNEQFF
TGTGCCAGCTCAAGCAGGGCCCAGCGGGGGGGGAGCTCCTACAATGAGCAGTTCTTC
>NA|TRBV3-1/TRBV3-2|NA|TRBJ2-1
CASSQDSRYNEQFF
TGTGCCAGCAGCCAGGACAGTCGGTACAATGAGCAGTTCTTC
>NA|TRBV9|NA|TRBJ2-1
CASSKRGTEQFF
TGTGCCAGCAGCAAACGGGGGACCGAGCAGTTCTTC
>NA|TRBV13|NA|TRBJ2-1
CASSLGGVTGNEQFF
TGTGCCAGCAGCTTAGGCGGGGTCACCGGGAATGAGCAGTTCTTC
>NA|TRBV18|NA|TRBJ2-7
CASSLGASIYEQYF
TGTGCCAGCTCACTTGGGGCTTCCATCTACGAGCAGTACTTC
>TRBD1|TRBV19|NA|TRBJ2-2
CASNTPGTGTGELFF
TGTGCCAGTAATACCCCTGGGACAGGGACCGGGGAGCTGTTTTTT
>TRBD2|TRBV18|NA|TRBJ2-3
CASSPASGGDTQYF
TGTGCCAGCTCACCGGCTAGCGGGGGGGATACGCAGTATTTT
>NA|TRBV28|NA|TRBJ2-7
CASSIQGHEQYF
TGTGCCAGCAGTATCCAGGGCCACGAGCAGTACTTC
>NA|TRBV4-1|NA|TRBJ2-3
CASSQGLRGDTQYF
TGCGCCAGCAGCCAAGGCCTTCGGGGCGATACGCAGTATTTT
>NA|TRBV21-1|NA|TRBJ2-2
CASSMTGTGDTGELFF
TGTGCCAGCAGCATGACCGGGACAGGGGACACCGGGGAGCTGTTTTTT
>NA|TRBV2|NA|TRBJ1-3
CASSERVKGVSGNTIYF
TGTGCCAGCAGTGAAAGAGTAAAAGGGGTCTCTGGAAACACCATATATTTT
>TRBD1|TRBV7-9|few|TRBJ1-6
CASSSAGTGNSPLHF
TGTGCCAGCAGCTCAGCCGGGACAGGGAATTCACCCCTCCACTTT
>NA|TRBV6-2/TRBV6-3|few|TRBJ2-5
CASSYERQETQYF
TGTGCCAGCAGTTACGAGCGGCAAGAGACCCAGTACTTC
>NA|TRBV6-5|NA|TRBJ1-1
CASSLAQGFTEAFF
TGTGCCAGCAGTCTAGCCCAGGGTTTCACTGAAGCTTTCTTT
>TRBD2|TRBV12-5|NA|TRBJ2-1
CASGRGRGGYNEQFF
TGTGCTAGTGGCCGAGGGCGGGGGGGCTACAATGAGCAGTTCTTC
>NA|TRBV7-2|NA|TRBJ2-3
CASSLSRTDTQYF
TGTGCCAGCAGCTTATCAAGAACAGATACGCAGTATTTT
>NA|TRBV5-4|NA|TRBJ2-2
CASSSGRRTTATNTGELFF
TGTGCCAGCAGCTCGGGGCGCCGGACGACAGCAACGAACACCGGGGAGCTGTTTTTT
>TRBD1|TRBV7-9|NA|TRBJ2-6
CASSARTGPGANVLTF
TGTGCCAGCAGCGCCCGGACAGGGCCTGGGGCCAACGTCCTGACTTTC
>TRBD1|TRBV6-2/TRBV6-3|once|TRBJ1-4
CASSYQRTGTRIEKLFF
TGTGCCAGCAGTTACCAGCGGACAGGGACGCGTATCGAAAAACTGTTTTTT
>NA|TRBV20-1|NA|TRBJ2-1
CSATQGEQFF
TGCAGTGCTACACAGGGAGAGCAGTTCTTC
>NA|TRBV5-1|NA|TRBJ2-7
CASSAARGPYEQYF
TGCGCCAGCAGCGCCGCTAGGGGACCCTACGAGCAGTACTTC
>TRBD1|TRBV5-8|NA|TRBJ2-1
CASSISRDRVKDEQFF
TGTGCCAGCAGCATATCTCGGGACAGGGTTAAGGATGAGCAGTTCTTC
>TRBD2|TRBV20-1|few|TRBJ2-1
CSASMLDDPSGTSYNEQFF
TGCAGTGCTAGTATGCTAGATGACCCTAGCGGTACCTCCTACAATGAGCAGTTCTTC
>NA|TRBV2|NA|TRBJ2-5
CASRTGTLQETQYF
TGTGCCAGCAGGACCGGGACCTTACAAGAGACCCAGTACTTC
>NA|TRBV28|once|TRBJ1-2
CASSDFNYGYTF
TGTGCCAGCAGTGATTTTAACTATGGCTACACCTTC
>NA|TRBV5-1|NA|TRBJ2-1
CASSLGNEQFF
TGCGCCAGCAGCTTGGGGAATGAGCAGTTCTTC
>NA|TRBV4-1|NA|TRBJ2-7
CASSQVPGFQSYEQYF
TGCGCCAGCAGCCAAGTTCCGGGTTTCCAGTCCTACGAGCAGTACTTC
>NA|TRBV2|NA|TRBJ1-1
CASRYRVNTEAFF
TGTGCCAGCAGATACAGAGTGAACACTGAAGCTTTCTTT
>NA|TRBV27|NA|TRBJ2-7
CASSYPLGEQYF
TGTGCCAGCAGTTACCCCCTGGGCGAGCAGTACTTC
>TRBD2|TRBV6-6|NA|TRBJ2-3
CASSVGGGADTQYF
TGTGCCAGCAGCGTAGGCGGGGGGGCGGATACGCAGTATTTT
>NA|TRBV7-9|once|TRBJ2-1
CASSLKPGTYNEQFF
TGTGCCAGCAGCTTAAAGCCAGGCACCTACAATGAGCAGTTCTTC
>NA|TRBV5-1|NA|TRBJ1-1
CASSWGVIWGGTEAFF
TGCGCCAGCAGCTGGGGGGTAATCTGGGGTGGAACTGAAGCTTTCTTT
>NA|TRBV6-1|NA|TRBJ1-6
CASSEIVGAYNSPLHF
TGTGCCAGCAGTGAAATAGTAGGGGCCTATAATTCACCCCTCCACTTT
>NA|TRBV12-2|NA|TRBJ1-1
CASRLGGDTEAFF
TGTGCAAGTCGCTTAGGGGGGGACACTGAAGCTTTCTTT
>NA|TRBV15|NA|TRBJ1-4
CATSRADRFNEKLFF
TGTGCCACCAGCAGAGCGGACAGATTTAATGAAAAACTGTTTTTT
>NA|TRBV5-1|NA|TRBJ1-1
CASSSTSEAFF
TGCGCCAGCAGCAGTACGAGTGAAGCTTTCTTT
>NA|TRBV2|NA|TRBJ1-2
CASSLLPSSNYGYTF
TGTGCCAGCAGTTTGCTTCCGAGTTCTAACTATGGCTACACCTTC
>NA|TRBV19|NA|TRBJ2-3
CASSNQGLYTDTQYF
TGTGCCAGTAGTAATCAGGGGCTATACACAGATACGCAGTATTTT
>TRBD1|TRBV6-1|NA|TRBJ1-2
CASSGQKGQGAIGYGYTF
TGTGCCAGCAGTGGGCAGAAAGGACAGGGGGCAATCGGCTATGGCTACACCTTC
>NA|TRBV7-3|NA|TRBJ2-7
CASSLNGGPYEQYF
TGTGCCAGCAGCTTAAACGGGGGGCCTTACGAGCAGTACTTC
>NA|TRBV7-8|NA|TRBJ2-7
CASSLAGYTYEQYF
TGTGCCAGCAGCTTAGCGGGATATACCTACGAGCAGTACTTC
>NA|TRBV19|few|TRBJ2-3
CASSMKGDTDTQYF
TGTGCCAGTAGTATGAAGGGGGACACAGATACGCAGTATTTT
>NA|TRBV2|NA|TRBJ2-5
CASRPLGDLQETQYF
TGTGCCAGCAGGCCCCTGGGGGACCTCCAAGAGACCCAGTACTTC
>NA|TRBV25-1|NA|TRBJ1-6
CASSPEGGSWNSPLHF
TGTGCCAGCAGCCCGGAGGGGGGGTCTTGGAATTCACCCCTCCACTTT
>TRBD1|TRBV5-1|NA|TRBJ1-2
CASSTTGDYGYTF
TGCGCCAGCAGTACGACAGGGGACTATGGCTACACCTTC
>NA|TRBV5-1|NA|TRBJ1-6
CARSEGGSRGNSPLHF
TGCGCCCGCAGCGAGGGGGGGAGCAGGGGAAATTCACCCCTCCACTTT
>TRBD2|TRBV6-1|NA|TRBJ2-4
CASSELAGALLAKNIQYF
TGTGCCAGCAGTGAACTAGCGGGGGCCCTACTAGCCAAAAACATTCAGTACTTC
>NA|TRBV2|NA|TRBJ1-6
CASRVPRGANSPLHF
TGTGCCAGCAGGGTTCCACGGGGCGCAAACTCACCCCTCCACTTT
>NA|TRBV4-1|NA|TRBJ1-4
CASSQESGTTNEKLFF
TGCGCCAGCAGCCAAGAATCAGGGACAACTAATGAAAAACTGTTTTTT
>NA|TRBV24-1|NA|TRBJ2-1
CATSDLSQGKAYNEQFF
TGTGCCACCAGTGATTTGAGTCAGGGGAAGGCGTACAATGAGCAGTTCTTC